The clone carrying this TCR beta chain appeared many times. Its antigen is still unknown. Germline-derived CDR1 and CDR2 are MNHNS and SASEGT. The V end was cut by 5 bases, the J end by 0 bases, with 14 bases between. CDR3 length: 16 residues. This entry comes from a study of T cells in Graves' hyperthyroidism and ophthalmopathy. What was amplified from RNA transcripts were TCR beta CDR3 regions. When the TCR CDR3 underwent first-round RT-PCR, the HTBI primer set was used. In TCRdb, the multiplex PCR reads were re-called with MiXCR into one record per CDR3 protein. The sample holds 460,000 or so distinct CDR3 sequences, approximately 14% seen once. The study based diagnoses on clinical symptoms, serum thyroxine and TRAb, thyroid ultrasound and orbital computed tomography. A roughly 9.7 ml volume of fresh peripheral blood provided the PBMCs. The study, taken as a whole, reports: Blood shared most expanded thyroid clonotypes above 0.001. Ophthalmopathy stood apart from stable hyperthyroidism in a 13 V-J model.

The J gene is TRBJ1-5, the V gene TRBV6-1; D gene uncertain. This clonotype was obtained from a woman aged 18-29 years with Graves' hyperthyroidism. The source material was blood. The CDR3 protein is CASSYSATHSNQPQHF. CDR3 sequence (DNA): TGTGCCAGCAGTTACTCCGCCACCCATAGCAATCAGCCCCAGCATTTT.